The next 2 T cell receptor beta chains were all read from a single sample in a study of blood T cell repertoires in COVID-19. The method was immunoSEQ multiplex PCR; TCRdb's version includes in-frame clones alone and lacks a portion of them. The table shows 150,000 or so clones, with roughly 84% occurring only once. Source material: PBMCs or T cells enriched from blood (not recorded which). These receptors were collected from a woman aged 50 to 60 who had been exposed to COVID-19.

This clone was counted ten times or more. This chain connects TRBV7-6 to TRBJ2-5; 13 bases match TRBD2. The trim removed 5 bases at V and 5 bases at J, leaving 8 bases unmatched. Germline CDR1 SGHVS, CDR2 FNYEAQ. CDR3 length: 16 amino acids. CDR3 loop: CASSHRLAGGLETQYF. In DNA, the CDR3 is TGTGCCAGCAGCCACAGACTAGCGGGGGGCTTGGAGACCCAGTACTTC.

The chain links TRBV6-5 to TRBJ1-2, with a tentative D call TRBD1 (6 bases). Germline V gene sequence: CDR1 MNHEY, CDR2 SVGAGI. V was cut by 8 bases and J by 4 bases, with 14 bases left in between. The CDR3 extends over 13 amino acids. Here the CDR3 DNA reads TGTGCCAGCCAACCCCCACAGGGCTATGGCTACACCTTC. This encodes CASQPPQGYGYTF.